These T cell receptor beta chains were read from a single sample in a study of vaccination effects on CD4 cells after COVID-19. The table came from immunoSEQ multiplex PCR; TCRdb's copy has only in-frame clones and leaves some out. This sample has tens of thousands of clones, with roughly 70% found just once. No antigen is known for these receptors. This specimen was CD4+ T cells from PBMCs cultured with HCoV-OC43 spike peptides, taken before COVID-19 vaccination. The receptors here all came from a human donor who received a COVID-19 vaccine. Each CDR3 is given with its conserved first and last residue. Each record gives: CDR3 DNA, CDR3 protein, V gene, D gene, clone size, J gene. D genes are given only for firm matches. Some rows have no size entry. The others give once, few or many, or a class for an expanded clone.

cdr3_nt: TGTGCCAGCAGTCCCGGTGGGGACAGGAAGACCCAGTACTTC
cdr3_aa: CASSPGGDRKTQYF
v_call: TRBV28
d_call: TRBD1
clone_size: .
j_call: TRBJ2-5

cdr3_nt: TGCGCCAGCAGCTCGGGGACTAGCGAAAACACAGATACGCAGTATTTT
cdr3_aa: CASSSGTSENTDTQYF
v_call: TRBV5-1
d_call: TRBD2
clone_size: .
j_call: TRBJ2-3

cdr3_nt: TGCGCCAGCAGCCGGACCCCGGGGAGGTCAGATACGCAGTATTTT
cdr3_aa: CASSRTPGRSDTQYF
v_call: TRBV5-1
d_call: .
clone_size: once
j_call: TRBJ2-3

cdr3_nt: TGCGCCAGCAGCCCCAGGGGGGGGAATACTGAAGCTTTCTTT
cdr3_aa: CASSPRGGNTEAFF
v_call: TRBV5-1
d_call: TRBD1
clone_size: .
j_call: TRBJ1-1

cdr3_nt: TGCGCCAGCAGCGGGGGTTTGAGCGGGGGGGCCCATGAGCAGTTCTTC
cdr3_aa: CASSGGLSGGAHEQFF
v_call: TRBV5-1
d_call: TRBD2
clone_size: .
j_call: TRBJ2-1

cdr3_nt: TGCGCCAGCAGCCAAGATCACCCGGTAGGGAACACTGAAGCTTTCTTT
cdr3_aa: CASSQDHPVGNTEAFF
v_call: TRBV4-3
d_call: .
clone_size: .
j_call: TRBJ1-1

cdr3_nt: TGCGCCAGCAGCCCCCGCGGAGCGGGTGCAGGAGAGACCCAGTACTTC
cdr3_aa: CASSPRGAGAGETQYF
v_call: TRBV5-1
d_call: .
clone_size: .
j_call: TRBJ2-5

cdr3_nt: TGTGCCTGGAGTGTAATTTGGCGAGAGACCCAGTACTTC
cdr3_aa: CAWSVIWRETQYF
v_call: TRBV30
d_call: .
clone_size: .
j_call: TRBJ2-5

cdr3_nt: TGTGCCAGCAGCGGCCCGGGGGGACATTGGGATACGCAGTATTTT
cdr3_aa: CASSGPGGHWDTQYF
v_call: TRBV21-1
d_call: .
clone_size: .
j_call: TRBJ2-3

cdr3_nt: TGTGCCAGCAGCCCACAGGGGAACCAGCCCCAGCATTTT
cdr3_aa: CASSPQGNQPQHF
v_call: TRBV7-2
d_call: TRBD1
clone_size: .
j_call: TRBJ1-5

cdr3_nt: TGTGCCAGCTATAGCGGGGGACCCCCCGGGGAGCTGTTTTTT
cdr3_aa: CASYSGGPPGELFF
v_call: TRBV28
d_call: TRBD2
clone_size: .
j_call: TRBJ2-2

cdr3_nt: TGTGCCAGCAGCCCGGTTTATAATTCACCCCTCCACTTT
cdr3_aa: CASSPVYNSPLHF
v_call: TRBV7-2
d_call: .
clone_size: .
j_call: TRBJ1-6

cdr3_nt: TGCGCCAGCAGCCCCGTTGGGGGGGCAGAGACCCAGTACTTC
cdr3_aa: CASSPVGGAETQYF
v_call: TRBV5-1
d_call: .
clone_size: .
j_call: TRBJ2-5

cdr3_nt: TGTGCCAGCAGCCCGACAGGGAGGACGAACACTGAAGCTTTCTTT
cdr3_aa: CASSPTGRTNTEAFF
v_call: TRBV9
d_call: TRBD1
clone_size: .
j_call: TRBJ1-1